These 12 T cell receptor beta chains came from one sample sequenced in a study of blood T cell repertoires in COVID-19. TCRdb's table, derived via immunoSEQ multiplex PCR, lists solely in-frame clones and lacks some. This table has 75,000 or so clones, around 80% appearing once. Input material: peripheral blood. The receptors stem from a man in his 60s with acute or convalescent COVID-19.

This rearrangement joins TRBV5-1 to TRBJ1-2, with D perhaps matching TRBD1 (5 bases). V lost 4 bases and J 2 bases, leaving 24 bases between the germline ends. This CDR3 has 18 amino acids. Per the germline V gene, CDR1 is SGHRS and CDR2 is YFSETQ. CDR3 nucleotides: TGCGCCAGCAGCCTTTATGCTTCCAGGGCGAGTGAAAACTATGGCTACACCTTC. This gives the protein CASSLYASRASENYGYTF.

CDR3 in amino acids: CASSLHSGAQGEQFF. Here the CDR3 DNA reads TGTGCCAGCAGCTTGCACTCCGGCGCCCAGGGTGAGCAGTTCTTC. The J gene is TRBJ2-1, the V gene TRBV7-2; possible D gene TRBD1, 5 bases. CDR1 and CDR2 (germline): SGHTA, FQGNSA. Trimming shortened V by 3 bases and J by 9 bases, and 18 bases separated the two germline ends. This CDR3 contains 15 residues.

This chain joins TRBV5-1 and TRBJ2-5, with TRBD2 as a possible D gene (5 bases). The CDR3 contains 14 residues. V lost 3 bases and J 5 bases, leaving 14 bases between the germline ends. Germline V gene sequence: CDR1 SGHRS, CDR2 YFSETQ. For the CDR3, the DNA is TGCGCCAGCAGCTCCGGTGAGGGTAGGGAGACCCAGTACTTC. Its protein product is CASSSGEGRETQYF.

This chain uses TRBV4-3 with TRBJ2-7; TRBD2 aligns across 8 bases. The V gene's germline CDR1 is LGHNA and CDR2 YSLEER. The V gene end was trimmed by 4 bases and the J gene end by 2 bases; junction bases not matched to a gene: 4. The CDR3 contains 14 residues. The CDR3 DNA is TGCGCCAGCAGCCGTACTAGCGGTACCTACGAGCAGTACTTC. Protein sequence: CASSRTSGTYEQYF.

The V call is TRBV14, the J call TRBJ2-1, with 8 bases aligning to TRBD2. Trimming at V came to 1 base and at J to 5 bases, leaving 7 bases not matched to a gene. The CDR3 loop spans 16 amino acids. Germline V gene sequence: CDR1 SGHDN, CDR2 FVKESK. CDR3 region: CASSQGGRGAHNEQFF. The DNA for the CDR3 is TGTGCCAGCAGCCAAGGAGGGCGGGGGGCACACAATGAGCAGTTCTTC.

This clone appeared once. V is TRBV3-1 (or the pseudogene TRBV3-2) and J is TRBJ2-5, with TRBD2 identical over 9 bases. V was clipped by 9 bases and J by 2 bases; unmatched bases: 7. This CDR3 is built from 14 residues. The germline V gene encodes CDR1 LGHDT and CDR2 YNNKEL (reference sequence). The CDR3 region is CARAFSGSQETQYF. CDR3 in DNA: TGTGCCAGAGCCTTTAGCGGGAGTCAAGAGACCCAGTACTTC.

The CDR3 loop reads CASSFRYGRVTDTQYF. In DNA, the CDR3 is TGTGCCAGCAGTTTTCGTTACGGGAGGGTCACAGATACGCAGTATTTT. The chain has TRBV6-5 and TRBJ2-3; TRBD2 aligns across 8 bases. Germline CDR1 and CDR2: MNHEY and SVGAGI. V dropped 4 bases and J dropped 2; count of bases not matched to a gene: 8. The CDR3 contains 16 residues.

This clone showed up just a few times. The gene calls are TRBV6-5 and TRBJ1-2; 8 bases align to TRBD1. This CDR3 spans 13 amino acids. Germline loops: CDR1 MNHEY, CDR2 SVGAGI. V trimming: 7 bases; J trimming: 4 bases; junction bases outside the gene matches: 5. CDR3 DNA: TGTGCCAGCACCTGGACAGGGACCTATGGCTACACCTTC. This sequence encodes CASTWTGTYGYTF.

This clone was seen only a few times. The genes are TRBV27 and TRBJ2-1, with 15 bases fitting TRBD2. Germline V gene lookup returns CDR1 MNHEY and CDR2 SMNVEV (reference sequence). After removal of 5 bases from V and 5 bases from J, the junction contained 13 bases not matched to a gene. The length of the CDR3 is 19 residues. The CDR3 region is CASSLGTSGGSGFNNEQFF. As DNA, the CDR3 is TGTGCCAGCAGTCTCGGGACTAGCGGGGGGTCAGGATTTAACAATGAGCAGTTCTTC.

The chain joins TRBV5-5 to TRBJ1-6; D unclear. The V and J ends lost 0 bases and 5 bases respectively, with 12 bases between them. Germline CDR1 SGHKS, CDR2 YYEKEE (reference sequence). CDR3 length equals 16 residues. The DNA for the CDR3 is TGTGCCAGCAGCTTGGCCGGGAGCGAAAATAATTCACCCCTCCACTTT. It specifies CASSLAGSENNSPLHF.

J is TRBJ1-5 and V is TRBV28, with 8 bases matching TRBD1. Per germline, CDR1 MDHEN and CDR2 SYDVKM. The CDR3 runs 14 residues. Unmatched junction bases numbered 8, after V lost 6 bases and J lost 7 bases. Here the CDR3 reads CASSQDRGAQPQHF. DNA for the CDR3: TGTGCCAGCAGCCAAGACAGGGGAGCCCAGCCCCAGCATTTT.

This clone was counted a few times. V gene TRBV19 combines with J gene TRBJ1-5, with 7 bases identical to TRBD1. CDR1 and CDR2 from the germline V gene are LNHDA and SQIVND (reference sequence). This CDR3 region has 17 residues. The trim removed 9 bases at V and 5 bases at J, leaving 19 bases unmatched. The CDR3 bases are TGTGCCAGCGCCAGACTCACAGGGGACGGGTTAGATCAGCCCCAGCATTTT. Translated, it gives CASARLTGDGLDQPQHF.